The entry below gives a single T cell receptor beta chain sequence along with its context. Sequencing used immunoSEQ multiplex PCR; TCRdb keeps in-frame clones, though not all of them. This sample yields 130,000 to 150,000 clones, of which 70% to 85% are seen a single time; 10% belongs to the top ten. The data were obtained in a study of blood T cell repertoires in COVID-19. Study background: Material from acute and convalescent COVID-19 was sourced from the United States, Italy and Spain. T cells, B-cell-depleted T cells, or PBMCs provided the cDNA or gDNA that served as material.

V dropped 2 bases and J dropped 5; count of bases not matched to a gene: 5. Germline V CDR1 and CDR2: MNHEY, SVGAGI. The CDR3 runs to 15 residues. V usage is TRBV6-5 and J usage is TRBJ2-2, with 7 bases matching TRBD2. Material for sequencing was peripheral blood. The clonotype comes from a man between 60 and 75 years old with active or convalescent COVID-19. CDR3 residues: CASSYTGGSTGELFF. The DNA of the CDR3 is TGTGCCAGCAGTTACACGGGGGGATCAACCGGGGAGCTGTTTTTT.